The rows below give T cell receptor beta chains drawn from one sample of a study of T cells after yellow fever vaccination. MiXCR was run by TCRdb on the 5' RACE reads, yielding one entry per CDR3 protein. The sample includes around 350,000 distinct CDR3 sequences, 6.2% seen only once; the top ten take about 15%. Sequenced here: PBMCs, sampled 5 days after the yellow fever booster vaccination. These TCRs come from a man aged 25-45 years who received the YFV17D yellow fever vaccine. The conserved cysteine and the conserved F or W are not part of the CDR3 here. The listing skips clone size in some rows; elsewhere it reads once, few, many or a size class.

cdr3_length	v_call	clone_size	cdr3_aa
10	TRBV7-8	-	ASRGRGETQY
10	TRBV7-2	many	ACGQGRETQY
11	TRBV12-3/TRBV12-4	many	ASSSVLNEKLF
12	TRBV20-1	-	SAFLGRGDTEAF
12	TRBV6-2/TRBV6-3	many	ASSYEEGAYEQY
15	TRBV3-1	few	ASSHLAPSSSYNEQF
15	TRBV21-1	-	ASSKVGVAVLTGELF
12	TRBV7-2	few	ASSLSRVSYEQY
12	TRBV15	-	ATSSKTGKETQY
12	TRBV7-2	-	ASSLERGYQPQH
12	TRBV5-1	few	ASRGTGQSYEQY
16	TRBV5-5	many	ASSLAEGQASSYNEQF
10	TRBV24-1	many	ATDRGPDTQY
12	TRBV12-3/TRBV12-4	-	ASGQGTYNSPLH
11	TRBV7-2	many	ASSLVGGRRPF
11	TRBV18	-	ASSLTENSPLH
12	TRBV20-1	-	CVTQGAPGNTIY
14	TRBV18	many	ASSPSGQGQGYEQY
17	TRBV24-1	-	ATSDPPGTSGGGPDTQY
10	TRBV25-1	few	ASSDSADTQY
12	TRBV7-2	many	ASSQSTGTDTQY
13	TRBV25-1	-	ASSLKGAGGEKLF
11	TRBV5-6	few	ASSLSVKETQY
12	TRBV20-1	-	SASFPGARYEQY
16	TRBV10-3	few	AISESKGSTLGSGELF
13	TRBV29-1	-	SVGGRQGSTDTQY
13	TRBV4-2	few	ASSQVIRTGGEQY
9	TRBV29-1	many	SVEAASEAF
10	TRBV5-5	-	ASSQPTGQVF
14	TRBV18	-	ASSYSPGLAGVAQF
12	TRBV7-2	many	ASSLVRHNEKLF
13	TRBV5-1	many	ASSPQSGSSYEQY
12	TRBV6-5	many	ASSYSVWRETQY
12	TRBV12-3/TRBV12-4	-	ASSKRTGAGMLF
12	TRBV7-2	-	ASNLGQGAGEQY
14	TRBV5-6	many	ASSKRLAGSTDTQY
13	TRBV24-1	few	ATSDSGRGTDTQY
11	TRBV10-2	-	ASTSGREETQY
13	TRBV7-9	many	ASSKGEVAAYEQY
18	TRBV10-2	-	ASYLPATAGGPVRADTQY
11	TRBV12-3/TRBV12-4	few	ASTQAGGHEQF
11	TRBV12-3/TRBV12-4	many	ASSSQNQETQY
13	TRBV4-3	-	ASSASPGANEKLF
14	TRBV6-2/TRBV6-3	many	ASSLNTPPGNTEAF
11	TRBV29-1	few	SVLSRSSYEQY
12	TRBV3-1	-	ASRSALSTDTQY
11	TRBV6-2/TRBV6-3	many	ASRPPATNEQF
15	TRBV30	many	AWSVQGQGAGIYEQY
14	TRBV7-8	-	ASSFVRGAGTGELF